These 2 T cell receptor beta chains came from one sample sequenced in a study of human T cells and chemical hapten exposure. One entry per CDR3 protein results from TCRdb running MiXCR on the RACE reads. The repertoire has about 120,000 distinct CDR3 sequences, about 13% of them found once; the top ten carry approximately 3%. Time point noted: pre-sensitization, week 0. Treatment of the sample: therapeutic diphenylcyclopropenone sensitization with weekly scalp DPC. Material: whole blood, obtained in connection with sensitization to the hapten diphenylcyclopropenone (DPC). These receptors were collected from a young woman with alopecia areata. Some clones in this sample may be carry-over from other donors' samples.

The chain combines TRBV3-1 with TRBJ2-3, with TRBD2 matching over 15 bases. The ends lost 1 base at V and 4 bases at J; junction bases unmatched: 0. Germline CDR1 is LGHDT and CDR2 is YNNKEL (reference sequence). This CDR3 is 16 amino acids long. This CDR3 is CASSQGTSGGADTQYF. As DNA, the CDR3 is TGTGCCAGCAGCCAAGGGACTAGCGGGGGGGCAGATACGCAGTATTTT.

In this sample, this clonotype turned up a few times. The rearrangement links TRBV11-2 to TRBJ1-6; no firm D call. This CDR3 is 15 amino acids long. Germline lookup yields CDR1 SGHAT and CDR2 FQNNGV. Trimming removed 4 bases from V and 4 bases from J, with 11 bases in between. The CDR3 here is CASSSYRTYNSPLHF. Written as DNA, the CDR3 is TGTGCCAGCAGCTCTTACCGTACTTATAATTCACCCCTCCACTTT. Variable domain in full (rest from reference TRBV11-2 and TRBJ1-6): EAGVAQSPRYKIIEKRQSVAFWCNPISGHATLYWYQQILGQGPKLLIQFQNNGVVDDSQLPKDRFSAERLKGVDSTLKIQPAKLEDSAVYLCASSSYRTYNSPLHFGNGTRLTVT.